This T cell receptor (beta chain) was identified during a study of blood T cell repertoires in COVID-19 (dated by TCRdb to 2018 to 2020). Turning to the overall study: Samples covering the acute and convalescent phases of COVID-19 were provided by collaborators in the United States, Italy and Spain. The prospective study material was composed of cDNA or gDNA derived from T cells, B-cell-depleted T cells, or PBMCs. Subjects who had been exposed to COVID-19, were actively infected with it, or had recovered from it provided the deeply sampled blood TCRbeta repertoires that made up the dataset. A freely available public database, intended as a resource for researchers studying the immune response to SARS-CoV-2, is where the repertoires were released. The samples were drawn from the first 160 participants of the ongoing ImmuneRACE study and from 950 to 1,500 subjects provided by 6 global collaborators. Sample metadata almost always included a de-identified subject ID, COVID-19 status, age in years and sex. Where available, HLA class I and class II types were obtained from metadata supplied by the sample provider rather than from assay-based typing.

Each collaborating institution followed its own protocols to collect whole blood in K2EDTA tubes. For TCRbeta analysis, collaborators shipped samples as frozen whole blood, isolated PBMCs, or DNA extracted from either of those sample types. Deletion took 6 bases off V and 7 bases off J, with a span of 15 bases between the germline ends. There are 13 amino acids in the CDR3, from cysteine to phenylalanine inclusive. The kept DNA is CDR3 alone, 39 bases in frame from the first base. For CDR1 and CDR2, the germline V gene lists SNHLY and FYNNEI. TCRbeta CDR3 regions were amplified from genomic DNA using the immunoSEQ Assay, a bias-controlled multiplex PCR. The authors processed their data as follows. Nucleated cell counts per sample were estimated from amplification of reference gene primers within the assay. To quantify the absolute abundance of each unique TCRbeta CDR3 rearrangement, sequence reads were collapsed and filtered. For each sample, productive Simpson clonality was calculated as the square root of Simpson's diversity index over productive rearrangements. TCRdb took over this immuneACCESS table, retaining in-frame rearrangements with V and J assigned. Such tables are incomplete; in checked studies, under half of the missing clones stem from an unresolved V gene, and the remainder is unexplained. V and J calls and clone size follow that table, whereas D and trimming were derived from the DNA. In all, the sample holds 80,000 or so clones, and 80% to 85% of those were seen once. The ten largest clones add up to around 43% of the sample.

In the case of this clone: Its antigen is unknown. No qualities accompany the bases; no much larger clone lies one base away.

Here is what the overall study found, with its caveats: The amount of clinical and demographic metadata varied by source and participant and was provided uncurated.

The sample taken for sequencing was peripheral blood. This receptor was identified in an older man with acute or convalescent COVID-19. The rearrangement combines TRBV2 with TRBJ1-1, with the D gene call left open. In nucleotide form, the sequence is TGTGCCAGCAGCCCCGAAACCCTACTTGAAGCTTTCTTT. Its protein reads: CASSPETLLEAFF.